Sequencing of this T cell receptor beta chain was carried out in a study of control samples from healthy donors and cancer patients (dated by TCRdb to the early 2020s). Remarks on this clone: The antigen this receptor binds is unknown. Base qualities are not provided; no much larger clone lies one nucleotide away.

Libraries came from the immunoSEQ multiplex PCR assay. Drawn from immuneACCESS, this table holds only the in-frame rearrangements with V and J called that TCRdb kept. Clones are partly lost; checked studies trace under half to an unresolved V gene and leave the rest unexplained. Present in this sample are roughly 160,000 clones, about 95% of which were seen just once. The ten largest clonotypes hold around 13% of the sample. V loses 1 base of germline sequence and J loses 5 bases, and the interval between the two ends is 7 bases. The CDR3 runs 13 residues from the cysteine to the phenylalanine. Only CDR3 DNA is held: 39 bases, read in frame from base 1. Per the germline V gene, SGHRS is the CDR1 and YFSETQ is the CDR2.

The sample taken for sequencing was PBMCs. The receptor was isolated from a man aged 55 to 70 with colorectal cancer. This receptor chain uses TRBV5-1 and TRBJ2-1; the D gene lacks a confident call. The CDR3 region has the sequence CASSLRGNNEQFF. The nucleotides read TGCGCCAGCAGCTTGCGCGGCAACAATGAGCAGTTCTTC.